The 3 T cell receptor beta chains given below trace back to one sample, sequenced in a study of blood T cells in healthy people across ages. Using a J-beta primer mix together with a sample-barcoded 5' primer, a second PCR was run for about 6 to 11 cycles. From the 5' RACE reads, TCRdb called clonotypes with MiXCR, one entry per CDR3 protein. This sample yields 550,000 to 600,000 distinct CDR3 sequences, of which under 55% are seen a single time; approximately 25% belongs to the top ten. Sequencing was carried out using blood. These receptors all stem from a man older than 75 in good health.

The chain is built from TRBV7-2 and TRBJ2-7; D unclear. The germline V and J ends were trimmed by 5 bases and 7 bases, with 18 bases remaining between them. The CDR3 extends over 14 amino acids. Germline V gives CDR1 SGHTA, CDR2 FQGNSA. The CDR3 bases are TGTGCCAGCAGCCCCCGCAGTGATTACAATGAGCAGTACTTC. It codes for CASSPRSDYNEQYF. The full variable domain, its missing parts supplied by reference TRBV7-2 and TRBJ2-7, is GAGVSQSPSNKVTEKGKDVELRCDPISGHTALYWYRQSLGQGLEFLIYFQGNSAPDKSGLPSDRFSAERTGGSVSTLTIQRTQQEDSAVYLCASSPRSDYNEQYFGPGTRLTVT.

This clonotype was seen a handful of times. The chain combines TRBV28 with TRBJ2-7, with 9 nucleotides matching TRBD1. This CDR3 region has 15 residues. Per germline, CDR1 MDHEN and CDR2 SYDVKM. After removal of 5 bases from V and 4 bases from J, the junction contained 9 bases not matched to a gene. The CDR3 sequence is CASSPPGQGIYEQYF. In nucleotides, the CDR3 is TGTGCCAGCAGTCCACCGGGACAGGGTATATACGAGCAGTACTTC.

V usage is TRBV12-3 or TRBV12-4 and J usage is TRBJ2-1; no reliable D call. V lost 3 bases and J lost 8, with 14 bases in between. The CDR3 totals 14 residues. The CDR3 nucleotides read TGTGCCAGCAGTTTCCAGCTTGTGATGGATGAGCAGTTCTTC. It codes for CASSFQLVMDEQFF.